These 19 T cell receptor beta chains were all obtained from the same sample, sequenced in a study of blood T cell repertoires in COVID-19. Clones were sequenced by immunoSEQ multiplex PCR, and TCRdb holds only the in-frame ones, with some missing. The table shows roughly 300,000 clones, with more than 80% occurring only once. Sequenced sample: peripheral blood. These receptors were obtained from a woman in her 30s with COVID-19, enrolled during active disease.

The chain uses TRBV6-2 or TRBV6-3 and TRBJ2-3, with TRBD2 matching 13 bases. Germline-derived CDR1 and CDR2 are MNHEY and SVGEGT. J was trimmed by 4 bases and V by 4 bases; bases with no gene match: 2. CDR3 length equals 15 residues. The DNA of the CDR3 is TGTGCCAGCAGTTGGACTAGCGGGAGTGCAGATACGCAGTATTTT. This codes for CASSWTSGSADTQYF.

The V and J genes are TRBV11-2 and TRBJ2-1, with D perhaps matching TRBD1 (7 bases). V was pared by 5 bases and J by 8 bases, with 16 bases between. From germline, CDR1 is SGHAT and CDR2 FQNNGV. CDR3 length equals 14 residues. CDR3 nucleotides: TGTGCCAGCAGCGGGGAGGACAGGATCGATGAGCAGTTCTTC. As protein: CASSGEDRIDEQFF.

J is TRBJ2-7 and V is TRBV6-5; the D gene is possibly TRBD2 (5 bases). Trimming shortened V by 8 bases and J by 3 bases, and 14 bases separated the two germline ends. Germline lookup yields CDR1 MNHEY and CDR2 SVGAGI. This CDR3 spans 13 amino acids. This CDR3 is CASGTAGLYEQYF. CDR3 sequence (DNA): TGTGCCAGCGGCACGGCGGGCCTCTACGAGCAGTACTTC.

The V and J genes are TRBV27 and TRBJ1-2, with 10 bases fitting TRBD1. The V and J ends lost 5 bases and 4 bases, in that order; junction bases with no gene match: 7. The CDR3 totals 15 residues. Germline-derived CDR1 and CDR2 are MNHEY and SMNVEV (reference sequence). In DNA form, the CDR3 reads TGTGCCAGCAGTGCTATCCGGGACAGGGGCTATGGCTACACCTTC. Protein: CASSAIRDRGYGYTF.

This sequence joins TRBV28 and TRBJ1-2; 7 bases fit TRBD1. CDR3 size: 13 residues. Germline lookup yields CDR1 MDHEN and CDR2 SYDVKM. The V gene end was trimmed by 5 bases and the J gene end by 3 bases; junction bases not matched to a gene: 3. CDR3 region: CASSLQGYYGYTF. The DNA of the CDR3 is TGTGCCAGCAGTCTACAGGGGTACTATGGCTACACCTTC.

Here the CDR3 DNA reads TGTGCCAGCAGCCGAAGTGGTCGGTACGAGCAGTACTTC. As protein: CASSRSGRYEQYF. This rearrangement joins TRBV7-9 to TRBJ2-7, with no clear D. V gave up 5 bases and J gave up 4 bases, with 12 bases separating them. Germline CDR1 is SEHNR and CDR2 is FQNEAQ (reference sequence). This CDR3 spans 13 amino acids.

The V and J genes are TRBV6-5 and TRBJ2-7, with TRBD1 as a possible D gene (5 bases). The CDR3 is made up of 14 amino acids. The V gene's germline CDR1 is MNHEY and CDR2 SVGAGI. V was trimmed by 7 bases and J by 4 bases, leaving 17 bases between them. CDR3 in DNA: TGTGCCAGCATTCAAAACAGGAGAGAATACGAGCAGTACTTC. It specifies CASIQNRREYEQYF.

J is TRBJ2-2 and V is TRBV7-2, with D possibly TRBD1 on 5 matching bases. Germline CDR1 is SGHTA and CDR2 is FQGNSA. V shed 5 bases and J shed 4 bases, with 20 bases lying between them. CDR3 length: 17 residues. DNA of the CDR3: TGTGCCAGCAGCCGGACATCGGGCAGGCTTCGCACCGGGGAGCTGTTTTTT. Translation: CASSRTSGRLRTGELFF. The variable domain in full, with the rest retrieved from reference TRBV7-2 and TRBJ2-2, is GAGVSQSPSNKVTEKGKDVELRCDPISGHTALYWYRQSLGQGLEFLIYFQGNSAPDKSGLPSDRFSAERTGGSVSTLTIQRTQQEDSAVYLCASSRTSGRLRTGELFFGEGSRLTVL.

The rearrangement uses TRBV18 and TRBJ2-7; 8 bases are a match to TRBD1. The length of the CDR3 is 15 residues. Germline loops: CDR1 KGHSH, CDR2 LQKENI. Trimming took 2 bases from V and 7 from J; bases not matched to a gene: 10. CDR3 sequence reads: CASSPGQGGVGEQYF. The CDR3, as DNA: TGTGCCAGCTCACCAGGACAGGGTGGGGTCGGAGAGCAGTACTTC.

The V gene is TRBV6-2 or TRBV6-3, the J gene TRBJ2-5; a possible D gene is TRBD1 (6 bases). Germline V gene sequence: CDR1 MNHEY, CDR2 SVGEGT. V was clipped by 6 bases and J by 3 bases, with 11 bases between them. CDR3 size: 13 residues. DNA of the CDR3: TGTGCCAGCAGCCGCCGACAGGAAGAGACCCAGTACTTC. Translation gives CASSRRQEETQYF.

The V call is TRBV28, the J call TRBJ2-7, with D hard to call. The ends were cut back, 5 bases at V and 1 base at J, with 9 bases in the middle. Germline CDR1 is MDHEN and CDR2 is SYDVKM. The length of the CDR3 is 13 residues. The CDR3 DNA sequence: TGTGCCAGCAGTCCAGGCCTTTCCTACGAGCAGTACTTC. Amino acids: CASSPGLSYEQYF.

This sequence joins TRBV11-2 and TRBJ1-5, with D uncertain. The CDR3 totals 13 residues. The V gene's germline CDR1 is SGHAT and CDR2 FQNNGV. The V end lost 7 bases, the J end lost 3 bases, and 10 bases lay between the germline ends. Here the CDR3 reads CASNRSPNQPQHF. CDR3 DNA: TGTGCCAGCAACCGGAGCCCCAATCAGCCCCAGCATTTT.

This clone occurred once. The chain carries TRBV20-1 and TRBJ1-5; D might be TRBD1 (6 bases). The CDR3 has 14 residues. Trimming removed 3 bases from V and 3 bases from J, with 12 bases in between. Germline-derived CDR1 and CDR2 are DFQATT and SNEGSKA (reference sequence). The CDR3 here is CSASPGVVNQPQHF. CDR3 coding DNA: TGCAGTGCTAGTCCAGGGGTCGTCAATCAGCCCCAGCATTTT.

This sequence joins TRBV29-1 and TRBJ1-3; D might be TRBD1 (6 bases). CDR1 SQVTM and CDR2 ANQGSEA come from the germline V gene. Trimming stripped 3 bases from V and 4 bases from J, with 13 bases between. The CDR3 is made up of 14 amino acids. CDR3 residues: CSVDGGALGNTIYF. For the CDR3, the DNA is TGCAGCGTTGACGGGGGGGCGTTGGGAAACACCATATATTTT.

The chain has TRBV6-1 and TRBJ2-2, with D perhaps TRBD2 (5 bases). V lost 2 bases and J lost 0, with 10 bases in between. The CDR3 has 16 residues. CDR1 is MNHNS, CDR2 SASEGT, per germline. CDR3 DNA sequence: TGTGCCAGCAGTGAACTTCGGGGTACGAACACCGGGGAGCTGTTTTTT. Amino acids: CASSELRGTNTGELFF.

This chain links TRBV2 with TRBJ1-2, with TRBD1 matching over 7 bases. CDR1 and CDR2 from the germline V gene are SNHLY and FYNNEI. The length of the CDR3 is 14 residues. With V trimmed by 6 bases and J by 0 bases, 4 bases remained unmatched. The CDR3 spells CASRPGTANYGYTF. In DNA, the CDR3 is TGTGCCAGCAGGCCGGGGACAGCTAACTATGGCTACACCTTC.

The chain combines TRBV27 with TRBJ2-1; D is unresolved. This CDR3 contains 16 residues. Germline V CDR1 and CDR2: MNHEY, SMNVEV (reference sequence). Trimming left V 4 bases short and J 0 bases short, with 13 bases between. CDR3 nucleotide sequence: TGTGCCAGCAGTTGGATAACGACAAGCTCCTACAATGAGCAGTTCTTC. It yields the protein CASSWITTSSYNEQFF.

The chain links TRBV18 to TRBJ1-3, with D uncertain. The V and J ends lost 6 bases and 2 bases respectively, with 14 bases between them. This CDR3 is 15 amino acids long. Germline V gene sequence: CDR1 KGHSH, CDR2 LQKENI. This CDR3 is CASSLSGVAGNTIYF. In nucleotides, the CDR3 is TGTGCCAGCTCGCTCAGCGGAGTAGCTGGAAACACCATATATTTT.

This clone was counted ten times or more. The genes are TRBV30 and TRBJ2-7; 11 positions match TRBD2. Trimming removed 2 bases from V and 2 bases from J; junction bases left unmatched: 2. The CDR3 runs to 14 residues. Germline V gene sequence: CDR1 GTSNPN, CDR2 SVGIG (reference sequence). The CDR3, as DNA: TGTGCCTGGAGTTTAGCGGGAGGGCCCTACGAGCAGTACTTC. This sequence encodes CAWSLAGGPYEQYF. Using reference TRBV30 and TRBJ2-7 for the parts outside the CDR3, the full variable domain is SQTIHQWPATLVQPVGSPLSLECTVEGTSNPNLYWYRQAAGRGLQLLFYSVGIGQISSEVPQNLSASRPQDRQFILSSKKLLLSDSGFYLCAWSLAGGPYEQYFGPGTRLTVT.